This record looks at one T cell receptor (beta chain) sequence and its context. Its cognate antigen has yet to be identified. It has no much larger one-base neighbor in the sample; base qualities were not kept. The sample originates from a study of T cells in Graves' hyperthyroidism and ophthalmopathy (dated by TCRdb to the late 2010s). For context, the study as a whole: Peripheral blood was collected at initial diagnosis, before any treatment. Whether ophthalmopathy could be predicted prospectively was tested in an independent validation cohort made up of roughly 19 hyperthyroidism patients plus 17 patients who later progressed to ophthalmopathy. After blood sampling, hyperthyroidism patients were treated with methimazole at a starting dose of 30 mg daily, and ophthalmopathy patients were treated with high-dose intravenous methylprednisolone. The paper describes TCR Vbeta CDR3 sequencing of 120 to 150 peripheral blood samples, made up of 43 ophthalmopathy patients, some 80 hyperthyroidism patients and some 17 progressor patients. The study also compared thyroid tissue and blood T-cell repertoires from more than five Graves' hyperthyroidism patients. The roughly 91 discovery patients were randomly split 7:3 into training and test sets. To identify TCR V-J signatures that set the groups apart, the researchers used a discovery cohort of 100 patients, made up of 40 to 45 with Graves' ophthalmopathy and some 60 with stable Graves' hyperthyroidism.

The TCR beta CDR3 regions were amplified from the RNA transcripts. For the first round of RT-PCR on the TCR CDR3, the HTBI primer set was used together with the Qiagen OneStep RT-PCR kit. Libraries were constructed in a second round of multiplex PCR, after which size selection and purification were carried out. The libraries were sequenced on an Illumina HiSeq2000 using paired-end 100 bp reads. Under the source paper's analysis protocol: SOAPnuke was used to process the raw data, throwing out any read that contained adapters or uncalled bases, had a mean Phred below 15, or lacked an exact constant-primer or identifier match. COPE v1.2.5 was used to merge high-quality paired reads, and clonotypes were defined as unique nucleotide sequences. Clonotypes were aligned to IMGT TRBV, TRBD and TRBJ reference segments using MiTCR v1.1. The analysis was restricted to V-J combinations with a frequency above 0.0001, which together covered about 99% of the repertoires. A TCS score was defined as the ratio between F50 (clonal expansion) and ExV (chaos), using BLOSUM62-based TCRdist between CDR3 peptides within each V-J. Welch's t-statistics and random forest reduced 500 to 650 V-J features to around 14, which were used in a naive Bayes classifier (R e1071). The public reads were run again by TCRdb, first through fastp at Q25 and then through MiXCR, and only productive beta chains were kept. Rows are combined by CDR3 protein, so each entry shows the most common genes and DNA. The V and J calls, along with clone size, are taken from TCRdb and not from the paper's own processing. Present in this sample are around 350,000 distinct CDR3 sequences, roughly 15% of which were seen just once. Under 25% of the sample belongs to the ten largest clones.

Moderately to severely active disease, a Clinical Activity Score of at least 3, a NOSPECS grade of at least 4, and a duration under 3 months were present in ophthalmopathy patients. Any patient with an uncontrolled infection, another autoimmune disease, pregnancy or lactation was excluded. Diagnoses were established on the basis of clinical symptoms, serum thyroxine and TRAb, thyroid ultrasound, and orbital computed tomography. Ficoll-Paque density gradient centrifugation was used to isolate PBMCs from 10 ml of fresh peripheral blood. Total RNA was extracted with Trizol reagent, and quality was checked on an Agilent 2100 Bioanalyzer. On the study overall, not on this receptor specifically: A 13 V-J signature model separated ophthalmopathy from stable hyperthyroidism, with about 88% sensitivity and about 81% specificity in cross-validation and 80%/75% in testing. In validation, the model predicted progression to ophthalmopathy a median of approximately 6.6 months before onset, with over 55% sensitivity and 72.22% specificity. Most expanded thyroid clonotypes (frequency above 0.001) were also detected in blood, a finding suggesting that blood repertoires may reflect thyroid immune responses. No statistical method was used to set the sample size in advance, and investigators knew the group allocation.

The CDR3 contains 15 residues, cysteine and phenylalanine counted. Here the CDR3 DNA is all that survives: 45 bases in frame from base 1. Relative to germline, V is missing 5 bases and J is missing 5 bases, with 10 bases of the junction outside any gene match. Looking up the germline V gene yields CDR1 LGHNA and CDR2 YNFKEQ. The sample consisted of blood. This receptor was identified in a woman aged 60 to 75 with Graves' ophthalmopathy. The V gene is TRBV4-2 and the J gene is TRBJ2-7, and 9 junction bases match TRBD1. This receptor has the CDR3 CASSYSAGQGNEQYF. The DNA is TGTGCCAGCAGCTATTCAGCGGGACAGGGAAACGAGCAGTACTTC.